Described below is a single TCR beta chain sequence and its context. What it binds is not known. TCRdb recomputed calls from the 5' RACE reads with MiXCR, one row per CDR3 protein. The sample has some 690,000 distinct CDR3 sequences, 21% seen once. With V trimmed by 5 bases and J by 5 bases, 16 bases remained unmatched. This CDR3 has 17 amino acids. Germline V gene data show CDR1 as SGHAT and CDR2 as FQNNGV. This specimen belongs to a study of identical twins. Study-level points and caveats: Findings depended on cross-sectional statistics rather than tracking the same donors.

This sample was shared with a second study, whose subject was T cells expressing NK-cell markers. That study adds: Repertoire data for TCR beta were derived from sorted T cells (CD3+CD56+NKG2C+, CD3+CD56+NKG2C- and CD3+CD56-NKG2C+). NKG2C+ dominant clonotype frequencies in about 6 donors were roughly 1.0-7.5% of CD8+ T cells. Clones of NKG2C+ T cells that had expanded were of unclear HCMV specificity.

This sequence was found in a woman between 18 and 29 years old in good health. Sequences were obtained from PBMCs. J is TRBJ2-5 and V is TRBV11-2, with TRBD1 matching 8 bases. CDR3 bases: TGTGCCAGCAGCCTGGCCGATGGACAGGGACGGTGGGAGACCCAGTACTTC. Its translation: CASSLADGQGRWETQYF.